These 32 T cell receptor beta chains share one sample of origin, sequenced in a study of cytomegalovirus exposure and HLA in healthy donors. A multiplex PCR was run with 60 Vbeta primers and 13 Jbeta primers. Measured with immunoSEQ multiplex PCR; TCRdb has only the in-frame clones, and not every one. The data contain about 140,000 clones, over 75% of them singletons. Sequenced: PBMCs. These TCRs come from a woman under 40 in good health and CMV-seronegative.

The rearrangement links TRBV14 to TRBJ2-7, with D uncertain. The CDR3 totals 12 residues. Trimming took off 0 bases at V and 6 bases at J, with 6 bases between the two ends. Looked up from germline, CDR1 is SGHDN and CDR2 is FVKESK. Here the CDR3 DNA reads TGTGCCAGCAGCCAAGATCTCGTCGAGCAGTACTTC. It is translated as CASSQDLVEQYF.

The gene calls are TRBV7-6 and TRBJ2-1; 10 bases fit TRBD2. The CDR3 loop spans 16 amino acids. In germline, CDR1 is SGHVS, CDR2 FNYEAQ. V was clipped by 3 bases and J by 3 bases; unmatched bases: 5. The CDR3, as DNA: TGTGCCAGCAGCTTCGGACTAGCGGACAACTACAATGAGCAGTTCTTC. It yields the protein CASSFGLADNYNEQFF.

This clone was counted a few times. The chain joins TRBV6-8 to TRBJ2-7, with 8 nucleotides matching TRBD1. Germline lookup yields CDR1 MNHGY and CDR2 SAAAGT. The V segment lost 8 bases and the J segment 4 bases; nucleotides outside the gene matches: 4. The CDR3 runs 12 residues. The CDR3: CASLDREYEQYF. CDR3 in DNA: TGTGCCAGCCTGGACAGGGAATACGAGCAGTACTTC.

The DNA of the CDR3 is TGTGCCAGCAGCCCTAGGGTCCCTAGCGGGTCCTACAATGAGCAGTTCTTC. This translates into CASSPRVPSGSYNEQFF. V usage is TRBV11-1 and J usage is TRBJ2-1; 8 nucleotides match TRBD2. The CDR3 consists of 17 residues. Germline CDR1 and CDR2: SGHAT and FQDESV (reference sequence). V lost 5 bases and J lost 1; bases outside the gene matches: 10. Full variable domain (missing parts from reference TRBV11-1 and TRBJ2-1): EAEVAQSPRYKITEKSQAVAFWCDPISGHATLYWYRQILGQGPELLVQFQDESVVDDSQLPKDRFSAERLKGVDSTLKIQPAELGDSAMYLCASSPRVPSGSYNEQFFGPGTRLTVL.

The rearrangement links TRBV7-9 to TRBJ2-3, with D maybe TRBD1 (5 bases). Trimming took off 0 bases at V and 4 bases at J, with 11 bases between the two ends. The V gene's germline CDR1 is SEHNR and CDR2 FQNEAQ (reference sequence). The CDR3 length is 15 residues. This CDR3 is CASSLAGVGADTQYF. CDR3 sequence (DNA): TGTGCCAGCAGCTTAGCAGGGGTTGGGGCAGATACGCAGTATTTT.

The chain recombines TRBV15 with TRBJ1-2, with D possibly being TRBD1 (6 bases). Trimming left V 0 bases short and J 4 bases short, with 18 bases between. CDR3 size: 17 residues. Germline CDR1 and CDR2: LNHNV and YYDKDF (reference sequence). The CDR3 reads CATSREVVYRDAYGYTF. DNA of the CDR3: TGTGCCACCAGCAGAGAAGTCGTCTACAGGGACGCCTATGGCTACACCTTC.

The table lists this clone with a few counts. The chain carries TRBV5-6 and TRBJ2-7; 9 bases agree with TRBD1. Per the germline V gene, CDR1 is SGHDT and CDR2 is YYEEEE. This CDR3 spans 14 amino acids. Trimming cost V 4 bases and J 2 bases; bases outside gene matches: 4. CDR3 in DNA: TGTGCCAGCAGCGGACAGGGGTATCCCTACGAGCAGTACTTC. It codes for CASSGQGYPYEQYF.

This clone has a handful of counts. V and J are TRBV19 and TRBJ1-5; tentative D call: TRBD1 (5 bases). This CDR3 region has 13 residues. Germline V gene sequence: CDR1 LNHDA, CDR2 SQIVND (reference sequence). With 7 bases removed from V and 7 bases from J, the gap between germline ends came to 14 bases. This chain's CDR3 is CASTGDGGQPQHF. CDR3 bases: TGTGCCAGTACGGGAGACGGGGGGCAGCCCCAGCATTTT.

This rearrangement joins TRBV6-1 to TRBJ2-3; the match to TRBD2 covers 11 bases. The CDR3 runs 14 residues. The junction had 4 bases not matched to a gene; V was cut back by 5 bases and J by 6 bases. CDR1 is MNHNS and CDR2 is SASEGT in the germline V gene. CDR3 nucleotides: TGTGCCAGCAGTACTAGCGGGGGCCGCGATACGCAGTATTTT. Amino acids: CASSTSGGRDTQYF.

The chain joins TRBV30 to TRBJ1-6; 7 bases line up with TRBD1. V lost 4 bases to trimming and J lost 8 bases; unmatched junction nucleotides: 8. The CDR3 loop spans 14 amino acids. Germline-derived CDR1 and CDR2 are GTSNPN and SVGIG (reference sequence). This chain's CDR3 is CAWKVGQEDSPLHF. CDR3 nucleotides: TGTGCCTGGAAGGTCGGACAGGAGGATTCACCCCTCCACTTT.

This chain links TRBV18 with TRBJ1-1; D gene unclear. This CDR3 region has 15 residues. CDR1 KGHSH and CDR2 LQKENI come from the germline V gene. V gave up 2 bases and J gave up 0 bases, with 10 bases separating them. Here the CDR3 reads CASSPGGYMNTEAFF. The CDR3 nucleotides are TGTGCCAGCTCACCAGGCGGCTACATGAACACTGAAGCTTTCTTT.

V usage is TRBV6-5 and J usage is TRBJ1-2, with D possibly TRBD1 on 5 matching bases. V lost 4 bases to trimming and J lost 7 bases, with 16 bases between them. CDR1 is MNHEY, CDR2 SVGAGI, per germline. CDR3 size: 14 residues. The CDR3 spells CASSLRTTGSGYTF. The DNA of the CDR3 is TGTGCCAGCAGTTTACGGACAACCGGTAGTGGCTACACCTTC.

This chain links TRBV9 with TRBJ1-2, with 11 bases aligning to TRBD1. Trimming took 2 bases from V and 4 from J; bases not matched to a gene: 1. Per germline, CDR1 SGDLS and CDR2 YYNGEE. CDR3 length: 14 amino acids. CDR3 in DNA: TGTGCCAGCAGCGTGGGACAGGGGGGCTATGGCTACACCTTC. Translating gives CASSVGQGGYGYTF.

This clone occurred a few times. The chain couples TRBV7-2 to TRBJ1-1; 8 bases fit TRBD1. The germline V gene has CDR1 SGHTA and CDR2 FQGNSA. Trimming at V came to 5 bases and at J to 3 bases, leaving 8 bases not matched to a gene. The CDR3 sequence is 15 residues long. CDR3 in DNA: TGTGCCAGCAGCGCCCGGACAGGGTGGGACACTGAAGCTTTCTTT. Protein: CASSARTGWDTEAFF.

The sample holds one count of this clone. Here the CDR3 DNA reads TGTGCCAGCAGCTTACGTAGCGGGACATCAGATACGCAGTATTTT. Amino acids: CASSLRSGTSDTQYF. The chain recombines TRBV7-9 with TRBJ2-3; 8 nucleotides align to TRBD2. Germline V CDR1 and CDR2: SEHNR, FQNEAQ (reference sequence). After removal of 2 bases from V and 4 bases from J, the junction contained 5 bases not matched to a gene. This CDR3 has 15 amino acids.

The chain is built from TRBV19 and TRBJ2-4; perhaps TRBD2 as D (6 bases). Between the trimmed V and J ends, which lost 3 bases and 1 base, there was a span of 13 bases. This CDR3 spans 16 amino acids. The V gene's germline CDR1 is LNHDA and CDR2 SQIVND (reference sequence). In nucleotides, the CDR3 is TGTGCCAGTAGTATCCACCGGAGGGAGGCCAAAAACATTCAGTACTTC. Translated, it gives CASSIHRREAKNIQYF.

This chain joins TRBV19 and TRBJ2-1, with a weak D call TRBD2 (5 bases). Per germline, CDR1 LNHDA and CDR2 SQIVND (reference sequence). There are 15 residues in the CDR3. V was cut by 3 bases and J by 5 bases, with 14 bases left in between. The CDR3 DNA sequence: TGTGCCAGTAGTATCGACGAGGGTGTAAACAATGAGCAGTTCTTC. As protein: CASSIDEGVNNEQFF.

V is TRBV27 and J is TRBJ1-1; 11 bases match TRBD1. J gave up 4 bases and V 5 bases, and 9 bases lay outside the gene matches. The CDR3 consists of 16 residues. Germline lookup yields CDR1 MNHEY and CDR2 SMNVEV (reference sequence). CDR3 DNA: TGTGCCAGCAGTCACGGACAGGGGGCTAAGAGCACTGAAGCTTTCTTT. Protein sequence: CASSHGQGAKSTEAFF.

This sequence joins TRBV29-1 and TRBJ2-2; D is undetermined. There are 12 residues in the CDR3. V dropped 2 bases and J dropped 5 bases, with 6 bases sitting between them. Germline-derived CDR1 and CDR2 are SQVTM and ANQGSEA. DNA for the CDR3: TGCAGCGTTGAACGCCAGACCGGGGAGCTGTTTTTT. Protein: CSVERQTGELFF.

This chain joins TRBV4-3 and TRBJ2-1, with D maybe TRBD2 (6 bases). Trimming took 1 base from V and 9 from J, leaving 13 bases between them. The CDR3 is made up of 14 amino acids. The germline V gene encodes CDR1 LGHNA and CDR2 YSLEER. This CDR3 is CASSQVGGGGEQFF. The CDR3 nucleotides are TGCGCCAGCAGCCAAGTGGGAGGCGGCGGTGAGCAGTTCTTC.

J is TRBJ1-5 and V is TRBV21-1; TRBD1 is the table's D call, not checked against the DNA. TRBV21-1 is a listed pseudogene. The CDR3 totals 13 residues. DNA of the CDR3: TGTGCCAGCAGGACAGGCAGTACTCAGCCCCAGCATTTT. Translated, it gives CASRTGSTQPQHF.

V and J are TRBV30 and TRBJ1-3; TRBD1 matches at 9 bases. The J segment lost 0 bases and the V segment lost 3 bases, leaving 3 bases of the junction unmatched. This CDR3 has 15 amino acids. Germline V gives CDR1 GTSNPN, CDR2 SVGIG (reference sequence). The CDR3 region has the DNA TGTGCCTGGAGCGGACAGGGGACCTCTGGAAACACCATATATTTT. Encoded protein: CAWSGQGTSGNTIYF.

The chain couples TRBV5-1 to TRBJ2-5, with 7 positions matching TRBD2. From germline, CDR1 is SGHRS and CDR2 YFSETQ. The junction had 10 bases not matched to a gene; V was cut back by 3 bases and J by 2 bases. There are 16 residues in the CDR3. CDR3 residues: CASSSGVAGAQETQYF. DNA of the CDR3: TGCGCCAGCAGCTCCGGAGTAGCGGGCGCACAAGAGACCCAGTACTTC.

The chain combines TRBV28 with TRBJ2-2, with D possibly matching TRBD2 (6 bases). This CDR3 spans 15 amino acids. CDR1 is MDHEN and CDR2 is SYDVKM in the germline V gene. The V and J ends lost 3 bases and 4 bases respectively, with 12 bases between them. The chain's CDR3 is CASSLGLPSTGELFF. In DNA, the CDR3 is TGTGCCAGCAGTTTGGGACTCCCTAGCACCGGGGAGCTGTTTTTT. Full variable domain (remainder filled in from reference TRBV28 and TRBJ2-2): DVKVTQSSRYLVKRTGEKVFLECVQDMDHENMFWYRQDPGLGLRLIYFSYDVKMKEKGDIPEGYSVSREKKERFSLILESASTNQTSMYLCASSLGLPSTGELFFGEGSRLTVL.

This clone showed up just a few times. The chain couples TRBV25-1 to TRBJ1-6, with 9 bases that match TRBD1. Germline lookup yields CDR1 MGHDK and CDR2 SYGVNS. The length of the CDR3 is 15 residues. Germline trimming cut 3 bases from V and 9 bases from J; bases unmatched to any gene: 6. The CDR3 protein is CASSDVSGQGSPLHF. The CDR3 DNA follows: TGTGCCAGCAGTGACGTCTCGGGACAGGGTTCACCCCTCCACTTT.

The genes are TRBV30 and TRBJ2-1, with 14 bases aligning to TRBD2. The CDR3 consists of 16 residues. Losses at the gene ends were 0 bases for V and 7 bases for J; bases not matched to a gene: 5. Germline-derived CDR1 and CDR2 are GTSNPN and SVGIG (reference sequence). The CDR3 sequence: CAWSVPTSGGGNEQFF. CDR3 nucleotide sequence: TGTGCCTGGAGTGTCCCGACTAGCGGGGGGGGGAATGAGCAGTTCTTC.

The rearrangement joins TRBV29-1 to TRBJ2-7; the D is unclear. V was shortened by 0 bases and J by 4 bases, with 7 bases between the two germline ends. CDR1 and CDR2 from the germline V gene are SQVTM and ANQGSEA. The length of the CDR3 is 12 residues. In DNA form, the CDR3 reads TGCAGCGTTGAAGATCCGGTTTACGAGCAGTACTTC. Translation: CSVEDPVYEQYF.

The chain is built from TRBV18 and TRBJ2-6; TRBD2 might be the D (5 bases). There are 18 residues in the CDR3. Germline V gene data show CDR1 as KGHSH and CDR2 as LQKENI. The V end was cut by 2 bases, the J end by 2 bases, with 16 bases between. DNA for the CDR3: TGTGCCAGCTCACCAAGACCGGGGAACTCAGCTGGGGCCAACGTCCTGACTTTC. Translated: CASSPRPGNSAGANVLTF.

This rearrangement joins TRBV5-1 to TRBJ2-6; D remains unclear. The CDR3 covers 15 residues. Trimming pared 0 bases from V and 0 bases from J, leaving 4 bases between. From germline, CDR1 is SGHRS and CDR2 YFSETQ. The CDR3: CASSLGGSGANVLTF. The CDR3 coding sequence is TGCGCCAGCAGCTTGGGAGGCTCTGGGGCCAACGTCCTGACTTTC.

In this sample, this clone turned up many times. The chain joins TRBV4-3 to TRBJ1-4, with D possibly being TRBD1 (6 bases). This CDR3 spans 16 amino acids. Trimming left V 0 bases short and J 7 bases short, with 15 bases between. CDR1 is LGHNA, CDR2 YSLEER, per germline. The CDR3 sequence is CASSQEYREHGEKLFF. The CDR3 DNA sequence: TGCGCCAGCAGCCAAGAGTACAGGGAACACGGTGAAAAACTGTTTTTT.

The V and J genes are TRBV18 and TRBJ1-5; unclear D gene. With 3 bases removed from V and 6 bases from J, the gap between germline ends came to 9 bases. Germline V gene sequence: CDR1 KGHSH, CDR2 LQKENI. This CDR3 spans 13 amino acids. The CDR3 reads CASSPGGFQPQHF. The CDR3 DNA follows: TGTGCCAGCTCACCGGGAGGGTTTCAGCCCCAGCATTTT. The full variable domain, with the rest looked up from reference TRBV18 and TRBJ1-5, is NAGVMQNPRHLVRRRGQEARLRCSPMKGHSHVYWYRQLPEEGLKFMVYLQKENIIDESGMPKERFSAEFPKEGPSILRIQQVVRGDSAAYFCASSPGGFQPQHFGDGTRLSIL.

This CDR3 reads CASSLGPGGNTEAFF. CDR3 bases: TGTGCCAGCAGCTTGGGTCCGGGGGGGAACACTGAAGCTTTCTTT. V is TRBV5-6 and J is TRBJ1-1; D possibly corresponds to TRBD1 (5 bases). The V end lost 0 bases, the J end lost 1 base, and 10 bases lay between the germline ends. The CDR3 length is 15 residues. From germline, CDR1 is SGHDT and CDR2 YYEEEE.